These 11 T cell receptor beta chains originate from one sample sequenced in a study of blood T cell repertoires in COVID-19. Repertoires were generated with immunoSEQ multiplex PCR, while TCRdb's copy carries only in-frame clones and drops some. This sample yields under 85,000 clones, of which almost 90% are seen a single time; about 5% belongs to the top ten. What was sequenced was peripheral blood. All receptors derive from a man aged 50-59 years with acute or convalescent COVID-19.

The chain employs TRBV12-3 or TRBV12-4 and TRBJ1-1; TRBD1 matches 7 bases. The junction had 5 bases not matched to a gene; V was cut back by 6 bases and J by 7 bases. The length of the CDR3 is 12 residues. CDR3: CASSDRENEAFF. The CDR3 coding sequence is TGTGCCAGCAGCGACAGGGAAAATGAAGCTTTCTTT.

This clone was recorded only once. DNA of the CDR3: TGTGCCAGCTCACCGGTGGCGGGAGGTATCCACGAGCAGTACTTC. Protein: CASSPVAGGIHEQYF. The rearrangement joins TRBV18 to TRBJ2-7, with 8 bases identical to TRBD2. The CDR3 sequence is 15 residues long. Germline lookup yields CDR1 KGHSH and CDR2 LQKENI. V gave up 3 bases and J gave up 5 bases; unmatched junction bases: 9.

DNA for the CDR3: TGTGCCAGCAGCCCTCGGAGCGCAGATACGCAGTATTTT. This translates into CASSPRSADTQYF. J is TRBJ2-3 and V is TRBV7-8, with D hard to call. The CDR3 length is 13 residues. Germline values: CDR1 SGHVS, CDR2 FQNEAQ. V was pared by 5 bases and J by 4 bases, with 10 bases between.

The chain joins TRBV11-2 to TRBJ2-7, with D tentatively TRBD2 (5 bases). Germline lookup yields CDR1 SGHAT and CDR2 FQNNGV. Between the trimmed V and J ends, which lost 1 base and 2 bases, there was a span of 12 bases. The CDR3 runs to 15 residues. The CDR3 DNA reads as TGTGCCAGCAGCTTAGTTGAGGGTCCGGCCTACGAGCAGTACTTC. This sequence encodes CASSLVEGPAYEQYF.

This clone was picked up one time. For the CDR3, the DNA is TGTGCCAGCAGCTCATTGACAACCTTCTCTGGAAACACCATATATTTT. Translated, it gives CASSSLTTFSGNTIYF. J is TRBJ1-3 and V is TRBV7-9; D is ambiguous. The germline gives CDR1 SEHNR, CDR2 FQNEAQ (reference sequence). V shed 4 bases and J shed 0 bases, with 13 bases lying between them. This CDR3 has 16 residues.

The V gene is TRBV27, the J gene TRBJ2-3; 7 bases fit TRBD2. The CDR3 sequence is 16 residues long. Unmatched junction bases numbered 17, after V lost 8 bases and J lost 6 bases. CDR1 and CDR2 (germline): MNHEY, SMNVEV (reference sequence). The CDR3 DNA is TGTGCCAGCGGATCCCCGGGGGGATCTATCCCGGATACGCAGTATTTT. Protein product: CASGSPGGSIPDTQYF.

In DNA form, the CDR3 reads TGTGCCAGCAGCTTAGCGGGAGGGCCTCGGGAGCAGTACTTC. It is translated as CASSLAGGPREQYF. The rearrangement uses TRBV7-2 and TRBJ2-7, with 7 bases fitting TRBD2. V lost 0 bases, J lost 7 bases, and 6 bases stayed unmatched. The CDR3 length is 14 residues. CDR1 and CDR2 from the germline V gene are SGHTA and FQGNSA.

This clone was detected a few times. The chain carries TRBV6-2 or TRBV6-3 and TRBJ2-2; perhaps TRBD2 as D (5 bases). There are 13 residues in the CDR3. The germline V gene has CDR1 MNHEY and CDR2 SVGEGT. V lost 5 bases and J 7 bases, leaving 11 bases between the germline ends. The DNA for the CDR3 is TGTGCCAGCAGTAGAGAGGGCCTCGGGGAGCTGTTTTTT. Amino acids: CASSREGLGELFF.

The V call is TRBV9, the J call TRBJ2-1, with a weak D call TRBD2 (5 bases). Trimming cost V 4 bases and J 9 bases, with 14 bases left between them. The CDR3 runs 13 residues. The germline V gene has CDR1 SGDLS and CDR2 YYNGEE. The DNA for the CDR3 is TGTGCCAGCAGCATCACTAGTACTGGTGAGCAGTTCTTC. Its protein is CASSITSTGEQFF. The whole variable domain, remainder taken from reference TRBV9 and TRBJ2-1, is DSGVTQTPKHLITATGQRVTLRCSPRSGDLSVYWYQQSLDQGLQFLIQYYNGEERAKGNILERFSAQQFPDLHSELNLSSLELGDSALYFCASSITSTGEQFFGPGTRLTVL.

The genes are TRBV4-3 and TRBJ1-6; no clear D gene. The germline V and J ends were trimmed by 0 bases and 0 bases, with 15 bases remaining between them. CDR3 length equals 19 residues. CDR1 and CDR2 (germline): LGHNA, YSLEER. The CDR3 is CASSQDRPGTSSYNSPLHF. The DNA of the CDR3 is TGCGCCAGCAGCCAAGATCGCCCGGGAACGAGCTCCTATAATTCACCCCTCCACTTT.

DNA of the CDR3: TGTGCCAGCAGCCATAGACAGCACTATGGCTACACCTTC. It specifies CASSHRQHYGYTF. This rearrangement joins TRBV12-3 or TRBV12-4 to TRBJ1-2, with D perhaps TRBD1 (5 bases). V shed 6 bases and J shed 3 bases, with 11 bases lying between them. The CDR3 length is 13 residues.